One sample yielded the 8 T cell receptor beta chains listed below, sequenced in a study of response to subunit inactivated influenza vaccine. TCRdb fed the RT-PCR reads into MiXCR, producing one record per CDR3 protein. This sample has about 570,000 distinct CDR3 sequences, with about an eighth found just once. The specimen comprised PBMCs from blood, sampled on the day of vaccination. These receptors originate from a man over 45 who received an inactivated influenza vaccine.

The J gene is TRBJ2-5, the V gene TRBV4-2, with D possibly matching TRBD2 (7 bases). The CDR3 has 18 residues. The germline V gene has CDR1 LGHNA and CDR2 YNFKEQ. The ends were cut back, 0 bases at V and 2 bases at J, with 19 bases in the middle. CDR3 sequence (DNA): TGTGCCAGCAGCCAAGAGTGGGGGCTGCGGGGGACTCAAGAGACCCAGTACTTC. Encoded protein: CASSQEWGLRGTQETQYF.

This clonotype has just a few counts. V is TRBV29-1 and J is TRBJ2-7; TRBD1 matches at 9 bases. The germline V gene has CDR1 SQVTM and CDR2 ANQGSEA. J lost 6 bases, V lost 5 bases, and 11 bases had no gene match. This CDR3 region has 14 residues. CDR3 sequence reads: CSVRDRARRSEQYF. The CDR3 region has the DNA TGCAGCGTTCGGGACAGGGCCCGGCGAAGCGAGCAGTACTTC.

This clonotype showed up just a few times. CDR3 in DNA: TGTGCCAGCAGCAAATACCATGAGGGACAGACAATCACCGGGGAGCTGTTTTTT. This translates into CASSKYHEGQTITGELFF. V is TRBV21-1 and J is TRBJ2-2; the table assigns TRBD1, which was not confirmed against the DNA. TRBV21-1 is a pseudogene locus. The CDR3 has 18 amino acids.

The chain has TRBV15 and TRBJ2-5; 10 bases agree with TRBD1. The CDR3 consists of 16 residues. With V trimmed by 3 bases and J by 3 bases, 7 bases remained unmatched. Germline values: CDR1 LNHNV, CDR2 YYDKDF (reference sequence). This CDR3 reads CATSRGTGAQEETQYF. The CDR3 DNA is TGTGCCACCAGCAGGGGGACAGGGGCGCAGGAAGAGACCCAGTACTTC.

This clonotype has a handful of counts. The rearrangement joins TRBV12-3 or TRBV12-4 to TRBJ2-2; 11 positions agree with TRBD2. The CDR3 length is 16 residues. Unmatched junction bases numbered 8, after V lost 5 bases and J lost 6 bases. CDR3 in amino acids: CASSPLAGVLPGELFF. CDR3 coding DNA: TGTGCCAGCAGTCCACTAGCGGGAGTGTTGCCCGGGGAGCTGTTTTTT.

The chain uses TRBV3-1 and TRBJ2-7; D ambiguous. The V and J ends lost 0 bases and 7 bases respectively, with 10 bases between them. Germline CDR1 reads LGHDT; CDR2 reads YNNKEL (reference sequence). The CDR3 has 13 residues. The CDR3 loop is CASSQDGLGEQYF. CDR3 sequence (DNA): TGTGCCAGCAGCCAAGATGGGCTGGGTGAGCAGTACTTC.

The V call is TRBV14, the J call TRBJ2-7; D call uncertain. The germline CDR1 and CDR2 sequences are SGHDN and FVKESK. This CDR3 is built from 13 residues. V shed 0 bases and J shed 5 bases, with 8 bases lying between them. CDR3 DNA: TGTGCCAGCAGCCAAGATTGGTTCAACGAGCAGTACTTC. Translating it yields CASSQDWFNEQYF.

This clonotype was recorded a few times. This CDR3 reads CATSQRGAEADTQYF. As DNA, the CDR3 is TGCGCCACCTCCCAGCGGGGGGCTGAGGCAGATACGCAGTATTTT. The chain combines TRBV5-1 with TRBJ2-3; 9 bases are shared with TRBD2. The V gene's germline CDR1 is SGHRS and CDR2 YFSETQ. The junction had 12 bases not matched to a gene; V was cut back by 9 bases and J by 4 bases. This CDR3 has 15 residues. Together with reference TRBV5-1 and TRBJ2-3, the CDR3 gives the full variable domain: KAGVTQTPRYLIKTRGQQVTLSCSPISGHRSVSWYQQTPGQGLQFLFEYFSETQRNKGNFPGRFSGRQFSNSRSEMNVSTLELGDSALYLCATSQRGAEADTQYFGPGTRLTVL.